The T cell receptor beta chain under discussion was sequenced for a study of T cells in Graves' hyperthyroidism and ophthalmopathy. Overall study findings and caveats: Clonotypes that were expanded in thyroid above 0.001 mostly appeared in blood too.

TCR beta CDR3 regions were amplified from RNA. The TCR CDR3 was amplified in a first-round RT-PCR using the HTBI primer set. One entry per CDR3 protein, called by TCRdb with MiXCR from the multiplex PCR reads. This sample has more than 450,000 distinct CDR3 sequences, with 20% found just once. This clonotype turned up a few times. Its antigen is unidentified. The ends lost 3 bases at V and 6 bases at J; junction bases unmatched: 4. The CDR3 sequence is 15 residues long. Germline CDR1 LGHDT, CDR2 YNNKEL (reference sequence). The sequenced sample consisted of blood. The chain recombines TRBV3-1 with TRBJ1-6, with 8 bases matching TRBD1. This clonotype was obtained from a man in his forties with Graves' ophthalmopathy. The CDR3 bases are TGTGCCAGCAGCCACGGACAGGGATCTAATTCACCCCTCCACTTT. It translates to CASSHGQGSNSPLHF.